The rows below give T cell receptor beta chains drawn from one sample of a study of T cells after yellow fever vaccination. MiXCR, applied by TCRdb to the 5' RACE reads, yields one record per CDR3 protein. The sample lists 85,000 to 100,000 distinct CDR3 sequences, 5.8% occurring once. The sample here was CD8+ T cells sorted from PBMCs, taken 10 days after the yellow fever booster vaccination. These receptors all stem from a young man who received the YFV17D yellow fever vaccine. Each CDR3 is given with its conserved first and last residue. The D gene is left open where the match is weak. Some rows mark clone size as missing; the rest say once, few, many or name a class of expanded clone.

v_gene	d_gene	j_gene	abundance	CDR3aa	CDR3nt
TRBV5-1	.	TRBJ2-1	.	CASSLAGTGTVDGYNEQFF	TGCGCCAGCAGCTTGGCGGGGACTGGGACCGTGGATGGGTACAATGAGCAGTTCTTC
TRBV24-1	TRBD1	TRBJ2-4	few	CATSDPDRGSIQYF	TGTGCCACCAGTGACCCCGACAGGGGATCCATTCAGTACTTC
TRBV9	.	TRBJ2-2	few	CASSVGWTVRTGELFF	TGTGCCAGCAGCGTAGGCTGGACAGTTAGGACCGGGGAGCTGTTTTTT
TRBV12-5	.	TRBJ2-1	many	CASGLRPHEQFF	TGTGCTAGTGGTTTGAGGCCCCATGAGCAGTTCTTC
TRBV29-1	.	TRBJ2-3	many	CSVVRRGGSTDTQYF	TGCAGCGTTGTTCGGAGGGGGGGTAGCACAGATACGCAGTATTTT
TRBV7-9	TRBD1	TRBJ1-1	few	CASRHTGGSEAFF	TGTGCCAGCAGGCATACAGGGGGCTCTGAAGCTTTCTTT
TRBV7-3	.	TRBJ2-5	many	CASSLRGGAPGETQYF	TGTGCCAGCAGCTTAAGGGGGGGGGCCCCCGGAGAGACCCAGTACTTC
TRBV6-5	.	TRBJ2-3	.	CASSYSDTQYF	TGTGCCAGCAGTTACAGCGATACGCAGTATTTT
TRBV20-1	TRBD1	TRBJ2-7	.	CSAQVPGQNYEQYF	TGCAGTGCTCAAGTCCCGGGACAGAACTACGAGCAGTACTTC
TRBV12-5	.	TRBJ2-7	.	CASGLYGSTMGEQYF	TGTGCTAGTGGTCTTTACGGGTCTACCATGGGAGAGCAGTACTTC
TRBV13	.	TRBJ1-1	few	CASSSQGLDTEAFF	TGTGCCAGCAGCTCGCAGGGGCTCGACACTGAAGCTTTCTTT
TRBV6-5	.	TRBJ2-7	.	CASSYEQGGDEQYF	TGTGCCAGCAGTTACGAGCAGGGGGGGGACGAGCAGTACTTC
TRBV6-1	.	TRBJ1-2	few	CASSDRRPLGGYTF	TGTGCCAGCAGTGACCGCAGGCCCCTAGGTGGCTACACCTTC
TRBV7-3	.	TRBJ2-3	.	CASSLYRDAASGDTQYF	TGTGCCAGCAGCTTATACAGGGATGCGGCTTCTGGAGATACGCAGTATTTT
TRBV12-3/TRBV12-4	.	TRBJ2-4	many	CASSLARGDKNIQYF	TGTGCCAGCAGTTTAGCGCGCGGGGACAAAAACATTCAGTACTTC
TRBV21-1	.	TRBJ2-1	few	CASKQNGTSGDDEQFF	TGTGCCAGCAAACAAAACGGGACTAGCGGGGATGATGAGCAGTTCTTC
TRBV6-2/TRBV6-3	.	TRBJ2-1	few	CASRIRDGGVNEQFF	TGTGCCAGCAGAATCCGGGACGGGGGAGTGAATGAGCAGTTCTTC
TRBV4-2	TRBD2	TRBJ2-3	medium-sized	CASSQALAGGTDTQYF	TGTGCCAGCAGCCAAGCACTAGCGGGGGGTACAGATACGCAGTATTTT
TRBV11-2	.	TRBJ1-5	.	CASSSTADSNQPQHF	TGTGCCAGCAGCTCGACAGCAGATAGCAATCAGCCCCAGCATTTT
TRBV7-6	.	TRBJ2-7	few	CASSLSIGQSKEQYF	TGTGCCAGCAGCTTAAGCATCGGACAGTCTAAGGAGCAGTACTTC
TRBV11-2	TRBD2	TRBJ2-3	few	CASSSTASGVPTQYF	TGTGCCAGCAGTTCTACGGCTAGCGGGGTACCTACGCAGTATTTT
TRBV3-1	TRBD1	TRBJ1-3	few	CASSQTGHAGNTIYF	TGTGCCAGCAGTCAGACAGGGCATGCTGGAAACACCATATATTTT
TRBV7-9	TRBD1	TRBJ1-3	.	CASSPRDRSSGNTIYF	TGTGCCAGCAGCCCGCGGGACAGGAGCTCTGGAAACACCATATATTTT
TRBV12-3/TRBV12-4	.	TRBJ2-7	few	CASSYFRGSYEQYF	TGTGCCAGCAGTTACTTCAGGGGCTCCTACGAGCAGTACTTC
TRBV7-6	.	TRBJ2-6	few	CASSPAWGTSDSGANVLTF	TGTGCCAGCAGCCCCGCGTGGGGGACATCGGACTCTGGGGCCAACGTCCTGACTTTC